This T cell receptor beta chain was found in a study of spatial heterogeneity in lung cancer. Notes on the study in general: Expanded intratumoral alpha and beta TCR counts tracked tumor mutation counts. Tumor T-cell coverage was an estimated 7% or so for alpha and around 13% for beta chains.

MiXCR was run by TCRdb on the 5' RACE reads, yielding one entry per CDR3 protein. Found here are about 100,000 distinct CDR3 sequences, 4.4% of them singletons; the top ten hold less than 25%. This clonotype has at least ten counts. Its cognate antigen is unknown. Time point described: sample taken at primary tumor resection. V shed 6 bases and J shed 8 bases, with 12 bases lying between them. The V gene's germline CDR1 is MDHEN and CDR2 SYDVKM. CDR3 length: 12 amino acids. This specimen was lung tumor tissue, taken at surgery. The clonotype was recovered from a male donor with early-stage non-small cell lung cancer. The rearrangement joins TRBV28 to TRBJ2-3; D not certain. CDR3 in amino acids: CASRRESGTQYF. For the CDR3, the DNA is TGTGCCAGCAGGCGAGAGTCGGGTACGCAGTATTTT.